One sample yielded the 19 T cell receptor beta chains listed below, sequenced in a study of blood T cells in healthy people across ages. Primed by a sample-barcoded 5' primer and a J-beta primer mix, a second PCR proceeded for 7 to 11 cycles. Each CDR3 protein gets one entry after TCRdb re-called the 5' RACE reads with MiXCR. The top ten clones hold around 3.4% of a sample with hundreds of thousands of distinct CDR3 sequences, under 25% of them seen once. The material sequenced was blood. The receptors were gathered from a man in his 70s in good health.

This chain joins TRBV5-6 and TRBJ2-5; 11 positions agree with TRBD2. The J call is uncertain, as TRBJ2-7 better fits the DNA end. There are 17 residues in the CDR3. CDR1 and CDR2 from the germline V gene are SGHDT and YYEEEE. The CDR3 spells CASSRSLLAGGMNEQYF. The DNA for the CDR3 is TGTGCCAGCAGCCGGAGCCTCCTAGCGGGAGGAATGAACGAGCAGTACTTC.

The CDR3 loop reads CASSQDVGGTYEQYF. In DNA, the CDR3 is TGTGCCAGCAGCCAAGATGTAGGGGGCACCTACGAGCAGTACTTC. The J gene is TRBJ2-7, the V gene TRBV3-1, with TRBD1 matching over 7 bases. Germline lookup yields CDR1 LGHDT and CDR2 YNNKEL (reference sequence). V lost 0 bases and J lost 2; bases outside the gene matches: 4. The CDR3 is 15 residues long.

This clonotype was seen many times. The V and J genes are TRBV12-3 or TRBV12-4 and TRBJ1-5, with D possibly being TRBD1 (6 bases). V shed 5 bases and J shed 2 bases, with 13 bases lying between them. CDR3 length: 15 residues. CDR3 bases: TGTGCCAGCAGTCCTAGGGGGGTGGGCAATCAGCCCCAGCATTTT. It encodes CASSPRGVGNQPQHF.

The chain has TRBV12-3 or TRBV12-4 and TRBJ2-2; the D is unclear. There are 12 residues in the CDR3. Trimming left V 1 base short and J 7 bases short, with 4 bases between. The CDR3 spells CASSLEIGELFF. In DNA, the CDR3 is TGTGCCAGCAGTTTAGAGATCGGGGAGCTGTTTTTT.

This clonotype was seen a handful of times. This chain joins TRBV7-8 and TRBJ2-5; 7 positions agree with TRBD1. Losses at the gene ends were 5 bases for V and 1 base for J; bases not matched to a gene: 7. CDR1 and CDR2 (germline): SGHVS, FQNEAQ. The CDR3 has 15 residues. The CDR3 is CASSLRDSSQETQYF. CDR3 DNA: TGTGCCAGCAGCCTAAGGGACAGCTCCCAAGAGACCCAGTACTTC.

V and J are TRBV24-1 and TRBJ2-2; D remains unclear. CDR1 and CDR2 (germline): KGHDR, SFDVKD. The CDR3 has 13 amino acids. Trimming stripped 4 bases from V and 7 bases from J, with 9 bases between. Here the CDR3 reads CATSESGVGELFF. Here the CDR3 DNA reads TGTGCCACCAGTGAATCAGGTGTCGGGGAGCTGTTTTTT.

V is TRBV4-1 and J is TRBJ2-5, with TRBD2 as a possible D gene (6 bases). The J call may not be correct, given that the DNA end is closer to TRBJ2-7. Germline CDR1 is MGHRA and CDR2 is YSYEKL. This CDR3 spans 15 amino acids. The CDR3, as DNA: TGCGCCAGCAGCCAAGATTCTAGCGAGGCCTACGAGCAGTACTTC. Amino acids: CASSQDSSEAYEQYF.

This clonotype has a count of ten or more. Germline and junction disagree at one end, which may indicate a read error. This chain connects TRBV5-1 to TRBJ2-2; 9 bases line up with TRBD2. The CDR3 contains 14 residues. The germline gives CDR1 SGHRS, CDR2 YFSETQ. The CDR3 region is CASSLAGETGELFF. The CDR3 coding sequence is TGTGCCAGCAGTTTAGCGGGAGAAACCGGGGAGCTGTTTTTT.

V usage is TRBV21-1 and J usage is TRBJ2-5; no DNA check was done on the table's D call, TRBD2. The end of the DNA fits TRBJ2-1 better, so the J call may be wrong. TRBV21-1 is labeled a pseudogene. The CDR3 is 16 residues long. The CDR3 region has the DNA TGTGCCAGCAGCAAAGAAGTCCAGCGGGATGTCAATGAGCAGTTCTTC. Protein product: CASSKEVQRDVNEQFF.

This clonotype has a single count. The chain couples TRBV5-1 to TRBJ1-4; weak D call: TRBD1 (5 bases). The germline gives CDR1 SGHRS, CDR2 YFSETQ. Trimming shortened V by 2 bases and J by 9 bases, and 14 bases separated the two germline ends. CDR3 length: 14 residues. Written as DNA, the CDR3 is TGCGCCAGCAGCTTAGGGGAGATGGGTAAAAAACTGTTTTTT. It is translated as CASSLGEMGKKLFF. Full variable domain (outside the CDR3, taken from reference TRBV5-1 and TRBJ1-4): KAGVTQTPRYLIKTRGQQVTLSCSPISGHRSVSWYQQTPGQGLQFLFEYFSETQRNKGNFPGRFSGRQFSNSRSEMNVSTLELGDSALYLCASSLGEMGKKLFFGSGTQLSVL.

The chain uses TRBV2 and TRBJ2-5, with 15 bases lining up with TRBD2. The CDR3 totals 20 residues. The germline gives CDR1 SNHLY, CDR2 FYNNEI. Trimming removed 0 bases from V and 1 base from J; junction bases left unmatched: 9. Here the CDR3 reads CASSEAGLAGGAGGQETQYF. CDR3 nucleotides: TGTGCCAGCAGTGAAGCGGGACTAGCGGGAGGAGCAGGAGGCCAAGAGACCCAGTACTTC. Combining the CDR3 with reference TRBV2 and TRBJ2-5 gives the whole variable domain EPEVTQTPSHQVTQMGQEVILRCVPISNHLYFYWYRQILGQKVEFLVSFYNNEISEKSEIFDDQFSVERPDGSNFTLKIRSTKLEDSAMYFCASSEAGLAGGAGGQETQYFGPGTRLLVL.

This clonotype was counted at least ten times. The rearrangement joins TRBV7-9 to TRBJ2-1; D not resolved. CDR3 size: 14 residues. Trimming shortened V by 0 bases and J by 0 bases, and 3 bases separated the two germline ends. The germline V gene has CDR1 SEHNR and CDR2 FQNEAQ (reference sequence). CDR3 in amino acids: CASSLAGSYNEQFF. CDR3 DNA: TGTGCCAGCAGCTTAGCGGGCTCCTACAATGAGCAGTTCTTC.

The gene calls are TRBV3-1 and TRBJ2-7, with D possibly matching TRBD2 (5 bases). Trimming stripped 0 bases from V and 9 bases from J, with 15 bases between. Germline V CDR1 and CDR2: LGHDT, YNNKEL (reference sequence). The length of the CDR3 is 14 residues. The CDR3 region has the DNA TGTGCCAGCAGCCAAGATACATCCCGAGGGATGCAGTACTTC. Encoded protein: CASSQDTSRGMQYF.

This clonotype was detected ten times or more. This chain links TRBV29-1 with TRBJ2-5; D is unclear. With 5 bases removed from V and 5 bases from J, the gap between germline ends came to 24 bases. Germline-derived CDR1 and CDR2 are SQVTM and ANQGSEA. The length of the CDR3 is 16 residues. The CDR3 loop reads CSVSTPRAIMGETQYF. The CDR3 DNA reads as TGCAGCGTTTCGACTCCCCGGGCCATCATGGGGGAGACCCAGTACTTC.

The J gene is TRBJ1-2, the V gene TRBV12-3 or TRBV12-4, with 11 bases matching TRBD1. The trim removed 7 bases at V and 4 bases at J, leaving 5 bases unmatched. There are 14 residues in the CDR3. The CDR3 loop reads CASIGTGGPYGYTF. For the CDR3, the DNA is TGTGCCAGCATAGGGACAGGGGGTCCCTATGGCTACACCTTC.

In regard to this clonotype: An end of the junction does not agree with germline; a read error may underlie this. The genes are TRBV24-1 and TRBJ2-1, with 8 bases fitting TRBD2. Germline V gene lookup returns CDR1 KGHDR and CDR2 SFDVKD. The CDR3 consists of 16 residues. In DNA, the CDR3 is TGTGCCAGCAGTCTCATAGCGGGGACTAGTTACAATGAGCAGTTCTTC. Its protein product is CASSLIAGTSYNEQFF.

In its sample, this clonotype was seen many times. J is TRBJ2-1 and V is TRBV5-5; D may be TRBD1 (5 bases). Trimming shortened V by 4 bases and J by 3 bases, and 11 bases separated the two germline ends. The CDR3 is made up of 14 amino acids. Germline V gene data show CDR1 as SGHKS and CDR2 as YYEKEE (reference sequence). This CDR3 is CASSRLDSYNEQFF. Written as DNA, the CDR3 is TGTGCCAGCAGCCGACTCGACAGCTACAATGAGCAGTTCTTC.

The rearrangement joins TRBV9 to TRBJ1-5, with D unresolved. Germline-derived CDR1 and CDR2 are SGDLS and YYNGEE. The CDR3 runs to 14 residues. V lost 4 bases to trimming and J lost 4 bases, with 12 bases between them. In DNA form, the CDR3 reads TGTGCCAGCAGCCGGGAAGTCCTAAATCAGCCCCAGCATTTT. Translated, it gives CASSREVLNQPQHF.

About this clonotype: This may be a read error, as it is one base from a much larger clone. The chain is built from TRBV6-2 or TRBV6-3 and TRBJ2-7; possibly TRBD1 or TRBD2 for D (6 bases each). Trimming removed 10 bases at V and 4 bases at J, with 14 bases between. The CDR3 is 12 amino acids. Per germline, CDR1 MNHEY and CDR2 SVGEGT. The CDR3 loop reads CAIPGAKYEQYF. The CDR3, as DNA: TGTGCCATACCGGGGGCTAAGTACGAGCAGTACTTC.